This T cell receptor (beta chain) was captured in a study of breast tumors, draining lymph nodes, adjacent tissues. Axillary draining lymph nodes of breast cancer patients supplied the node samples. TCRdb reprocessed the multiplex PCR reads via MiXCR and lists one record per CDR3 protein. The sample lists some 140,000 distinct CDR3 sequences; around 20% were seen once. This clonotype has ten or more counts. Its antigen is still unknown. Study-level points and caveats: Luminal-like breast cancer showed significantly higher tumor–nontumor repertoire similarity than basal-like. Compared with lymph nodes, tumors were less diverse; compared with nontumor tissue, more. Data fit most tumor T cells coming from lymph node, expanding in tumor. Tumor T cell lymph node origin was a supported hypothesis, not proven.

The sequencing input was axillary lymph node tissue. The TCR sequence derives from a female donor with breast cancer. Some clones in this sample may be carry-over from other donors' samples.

Written as DNA, the CDR3 is TGTGCCATCAGCAGAGGGGGGGGCGCGGAGACCCAGTACTTC. Its translation is CAISRGGGAETQYF. V and J are TRBV10-3 and TRBJ2-5; tentatively, D is TRBD2 (7 bases). The CDR3 sequence is 14 residues long. Germline values: CDR1 ENHRY, CDR2 SYGVKD. Trimming left V 6 bases short and J 5 bases short, with 16 bases between.